Each of the 26 T cell receptor beta chains below was sequenced from the same sample in a study of response to subunit inactivated influenza vaccine. TCRdb fed the RT-PCR reads into MiXCR, producing one record per CDR3 protein. The sample lists over 450,000 distinct CDR3 sequences; 10% to 15% were seen once. The sequencing used PBMCs from blood, collected roughly 47 days after vaccination. The receptors were gathered from a man aged 50 to 60 who received an inactivated influenza vaccine.

The table lists this clonotype with many counts. The CDR3 loop reads CATSDLTSGAYNEQFF. CDR3 coding DNA: TGTGCCACCAGTGATTTGACTAGCGGCGCGTACAATGAGCAGTTCTTC. This rearrangement joins TRBV24-1 to TRBJ2-1; 8 bases map to TRBD2. Germline CDR1 and CDR2: KGHDR and SFDVKD. The V segment lost 0 bases and the J segment 4 bases; nucleotides outside the gene matches: 4. The CDR3 runs to 16 residues.

This clonotype was picked up a small number of times. The chain is built from TRBV27 and TRBJ2-4; TRBD1 is a possible D gene (6 bases). CDR1 and CDR2 (germline): MNHEY, SMNVEV (reference sequence). The germline V and J ends were trimmed by 3 bases and 3 bases, with 15 bases remaining between them. This CDR3 contains 16 residues. The CDR3 loop reads CASSLFVGANKNIQYF. In DNA, the CDR3 is TGTGCCAGCAGTTTGTTCGTGGGGGCGAACAAAAACATTCAGTACTTC.

The rearrangement joins TRBV12-3 or TRBV12-4 to TRBJ2-3; 9 bases fit TRBD2. Trimming took 1 base from V and 1 from J; bases not matched to a gene: 6. This CDR3 comprises 17 residues. CDR3 nucleotide sequence: TGTGCCAGCAGTTTAGTTAGCGGGGGATATGGCACAGATACGCAGTATTTT. Its protein product is CASSLVSGGYGTDTQYF.

This clonotype was detected many times. The CDR3: CSARRLAGVRETQYF. DNA of the CDR3: TGCAGTGCTCGTCGACTAGCGGGGGTGAGAGAGACCCAGTACTTC. The V gene is TRBV20-1, the J gene TRBJ2-5, with 12 bases identical to TRBD2. Germline V gives CDR1 DFQATT, CDR2 SNEGSKA (reference sequence). After removal of 5 bases from V and 4 bases from J, the junction contained 8 bases not matched to a gene. The CDR3 covers 15 residues.

V usage is TRBV12-3 or TRBV12-4 and J usage is TRBJ1-1, with 8 bases matching TRBD1. V gave up 7 bases and J gave up 5 bases; unmatched junction bases: 9. The CDR3 length is 14 residues. The CDR3 DNA reads as TGTGCCAGCAAGCCAGGGGGCGCGAGAACTGAAGCTTTCTTT. It yields the protein CASKPGGARTEAFF.

Many counts were recorded for this clonotype. V usage is TRBV2 and J usage is TRBJ2-7, with TRBD2 as a possible D gene (5 bases). V lost 6 bases, J lost 0 bases, and 12 bases lay in between. The CDR3 consists of 14 residues. Germline V gives CDR1 SNHLY, CDR2 FYNNEI. This CDR3 reads CASRRAINSYEQYF. CDR3 nucleotides: TGTGCCAGCAGGAGGGCCATTAACTCCTACGAGCAGTACTTC.

This chain uses TRBV4-3 with TRBJ2-1; weak D call: TRBD2 (6 bases). Germline lookup yields CDR1 LGHNA and CDR2 YSLEER. This CDR3 comprises 15 residues. Trimming removed 0 bases at V and 7 bases at J, with 13 bases between. CDR3 in DNA: TGCGCCAGCAGCCAAGATACGGGAGTAGGGAATGAGCAGTTCTTC. Translated, it gives CASSQDTGVGNEQFF.

This clonotype was counted between two and nine times. The genes are TRBV20-1 and TRBJ2-1, with D perhaps being TRBD1 or TRBD2 (5 bases each). Germline V gene sequence: CDR1 DFQATT, CDR2 SNEGSKA (reference sequence). There are 15 residues in the CDR3. V was pared by 8 bases and J by 1 base, with 18 bases between. The CDR3 bases are TGCAGTACCCCCGGGGCGGTGGTTTCCTACAATGAGCAGTTCTTC. Amino acids: CSTPGAVVSYNEQFF.

This clonotype came up a few times. This may come from a read error, since a much larger clone is one base off. The rearrangement joins TRBV11-3 to TRBJ2-3, with a tentative D call TRBD2 (6 bases). Trimming removed 6 bases at V and 3 bases at J, with 7 bases between. CDR3 length equals 12 residues. Germline CDR1 is SGHNT and CDR2 is YENEEA. CDR3 sequence reads: CASSRGTDTQYF. The CDR3 region has the DNA TGTGCCAGCAGTCGGGGGACAGATACGCAGTATTTT.

Ten or more counts support this clonotype. The chain recombines TRBV6-2 or TRBV6-3 with TRBJ2-1; D might be TRBD1 or TRBD2, each matching 5 bases. V shed 4 bases and J shed 9 bases, with 13 bases lying between them. CDR3 length: 13 residues. In germline, CDR1 is MNHEY, CDR2 SVGEGT. The CDR3 loop reads CASSLGPRGEQFF. The CDR3 bases are TGTGCCAGCAGTTTGGGACCACGGGGTGAGCAGTTCTTC.

This clonotype was recorded a few times. The chain joins TRBV29-1 to TRBJ2-5; possibly TRBD1 or TRBD2 for D (6 bases each). This CDR3 is built from 13 residues. Trimming cost V 6 bases and J 5 bases, with 16 bases left between them. Germline CDR1 reads SQVTM; CDR2 reads ANQGSEA. The CDR3 protein is CSVGGLLWETQYF. The CDR3 bases are TGCAGCGTAGGGGGGCTATTGTGGGAGACCCAGTACTTC.

This chain links TRBV7-2 with TRBJ1-6; D may be TRBD1 (5 bases). V was shortened by 7 bases and J by 10 bases, with 20 bases between the two germline ends. The CDR3 runs to 15 residues. Germline CDR1 is SGHTA and CDR2 is FQGNSA. The DNA for the CDR3 is TGTGCCAGCACTTGGACCCCACAGGCCGGCTCACCCCTCCACTTT. It yields the protein CASTWTPQAGSPLHF.

The J gene is TRBJ2-7, the V gene TRBV12-3 or TRBV12-4; D ambiguous. The CDR3 extends over 15 amino acids. V dropped 0 bases and J dropped 5 bases, with 14 bases sitting between them. CDR3 residues: CASSLAPGSVNEQYF. The CDR3 DNA follows: TGTGCCAGCAGTTTAGCGCCGGGCAGCGTCAACGAGCAGTACTTC.

The chain combines TRBV3-1 with TRBJ1-1, with D possibly matching TRBD1 (5 bases). The CDR3 has 13 residues. Trimming left V 4 bases short and J 11 bases short, with 17 bases between. Germline V gene data show CDR1 as LGHDT and CDR2 as YNNKEL (reference sequence). As DNA, the CDR3 is TGTGCCAGCAGCCCGTCGGAAACCGGGGCGGCTTTCTTT. Translated: CASSPSETGAAFF.

This clonotype was recorded a few times. The V call is TRBV12-3 or TRBV12-4, the J call TRBJ2-1; 9 bases align to TRBD2. V lost 6 bases, J lost 2 bases, and 5 bases stayed unmatched. The CDR3 totals 15 residues. CDR3 in DNA: TGTGCCAGCAGACGTAGCGGGAGAGCCTACAATGAGCAGTTCTTC. Translated: CASRRSGRAYNEQFF.

In this sample, this clonotype turned up many times. The J gene is TRBJ2-3, the V gene TRBV3-1, with a tentative D call TRBD2 (7 bases). V was shortened by 4 bases and J by 8 bases, with 16 bases between the two germline ends. Germline CDR1 LGHDT, CDR2 YNNKEL (reference sequence). The CDR3 is made up of 14 amino acids. As DNA, the CDR3 is TGTGCCAGCAGCCCGCTGAGGGGGGGCGGTACGCAGTATTTT. This encodes CASSPLRGGGTQYF.

This clonotype was counted only a few times. This chain connects TRBV11-2 to TRBJ2-1; 8 bases agree with TRBD2. From germline, CDR1 is SGHAT and CDR2 FQNNGV. V shed 0 bases, J shed 2 bases, and the junction held 12 bases outside the gene matches. This CDR3 spans 19 amino acids. The CDR3 region has the DNA TGTGCCAGCAGCTTAGAGGGTTGGGTCAGCGGGAGAGCCTACAATGAGCAGTTCTTC. Its protein product is CASSLEGWVSGRAYNEQFF.

This chain joins TRBV20-1 and TRBJ2-1; D possibly uses TRBD1 or TRBD2 (6 bases each). V shed 0 bases and J shed 0 bases, with 12 bases lying between them. CDR3 length equals 16 residues. The germline gives CDR1 DFQATT, CDR2 SNEGSKA (reference sequence). CDR3 coding DNA: TGCAGTGCTAGAGACTCCGGGGGCCGCTCCTACAATGAGCAGTTCTTC. Its protein is CSARDSGGRSYNEQFF.

The chain links TRBV3-1 to TRBJ1-2; D is possibly TRBD1 (5 bases). The germline V gene has CDR1 LGHDT and CDR2 YNNKEL (reference sequence). CDR3 length: 16 residues. V lost 0 bases and J 3 bases, leaving 14 bases between the germline ends. The CDR3 loop reads CASSQDWGVGDYGYTF. CDR3 nucleotides: TGTGCCAGCAGCCAAGACTGGGGAGTGGGGGACTATGGCTACACCTTC.

V gene TRBV7-6 combines with J gene TRBJ2-7; D uncertain. The CDR3 covers 15 residues. CDR1 and CDR2 (germline): SGHVS, FNYEAQ. Deletions cut 5 bases from V and 0 bases from J, with 14 bases between. CDR3 amino acids: CASSPQRLPSYEQYF. Written as DNA, the CDR3 is TGTGCCAGCAGCCCCCAACGCCTCCCCTCCTACGAGCAGTACTTC.

V is TRBV9 and J is TRBJ2-2; weak D call: TRBD2 (6 bases). The germline CDR1 and CDR2 sequences are SGDLS and YYNGEE. The CDR3 extends over 13 amino acids. Deletions cut 7 bases from V and 1 base from J, with 8 bases between. The CDR3 is CASGGRNTGELFF. The CDR3 bases are TGTGCCAGCGGAGGGAGGAACACCGGGGAGCTGTTTTTT.

The chain is built from TRBV6-5 and TRBJ2-3, with 8 bases fitting TRBD1. CDR1 MNHEY and CDR2 SVGAGI come from the germline V gene. J was trimmed by 1 base and V by 4 bases; bases with no gene match: 4. This CDR3 comprises 15 residues. The CDR3 reads CASSSGTGRTDTQYF. The CDR3 nucleotides read TGTGCCAGCAGTTCCGGGACAGGCCGCACAGATACGCAGTATTTT.

This clonotype was seen a handful of times. The chain couples TRBV2 to TRBJ1-4, with D perhaps matching TRBD1 (5 bases). The V gene lost 0 bases and the J gene lost 8 bases, with 13 bases spanning the gap. CDR3 length: 15 amino acids. Germline V gene lookup returns CDR1 SNHLY and CDR2 FYNNEI. In nucleotides, the CDR3 is TGTGCCAGCAGTGAAGCGTTGTTAGGGGCAGAAAAACTGTTTTTT. This codes for CASSEALLGAEKLFF.

This clonotype has a handful of counts. V and J are TRBV29-1 and TRBJ1-4; D remains ambiguous. The CDR3 is 13 amino acids. The V end was cut by 4 bases, the J end by 5 bases, with 11 bases between. Germline V lookup: CDR1 SQVTM, CDR2 ANQGSEA. The CDR3 sequence: CSVAEQSNEKLFF. The CDR3, as DNA: TGCAGCGTTGCCGAGCAGTCGAATGAAAAACTGTTTTTT.

This clonotype has a handful of counts. This chain uses TRBV2 with TRBJ2-4; 14 bases are a match to TRBD2. The junction had 5 bases not matched to a gene; V was cut back by 4 bases and J by 6 bases. Germline loops: CDR1 SNHLY, CDR2 FYNNEI. This CDR3 region has 16 residues. CDR3 DNA sequence: TGTGCCAGCAGTGGCGGGACTAGCGGGAGAGGAAACATTCAGTACTTC. Its translation: CASSGGTSGRGNIQYF. The full variable domain, completed using reference TRBV2 and TRBJ2-4, is EPEVTQTPSHQVTQMGQEVILRCVPISNHLYFYWYRQILGQKVEFLVSFYNNEISEKSEIFDDQFSVERPDGSNFTLKIRSTKLEDSAMYFCASSGGTSGRGNIQYFGAGTRLSVL.

This rearrangement joins TRBV28 to TRBJ2-7; 8 nucleotides align to TRBD1. V was clipped by 6 bases and J by 4 bases; unmatched bases: 14. The V gene's germline CDR1 is MDHEN and CDR2 SYDVKM. CDR3 length equals 16 residues. The CDR3 is CASRTPSAGGWYEQYF. The CDR3 DNA is TGTGCCAGCAGAACCCCCTCTGCAGGGGGCTGGTACGAGCAGTACTTC.